The 23 T cell receptor beta chains presented below share a single source sample, sequenced in a study of post-analysis software for immune sequencing data. Study outcomes and limitations: Patients showed TRBV5-6, TRBV5-1 and TRBV20-1 among five TRBV segments more frequent than in controls.

The antigens of these receptors remain unknown. Included in the TCR beta cDNA libraries were unique molecular identifiers. In TCRdb, the PCR reads were re-called with MiXCR into one record per CDR3 protein. This sample yields hundreds of thousands of distinct CDR3 sequences, of which about 44% are seen a single time; more than 1.5% belongs to the top ten. Sequencing input: blood. The source of these receptors is a girl aged 5 to 17 with multiple sclerosis.

The CDR3 loop is CSVSPRLSSYEQYF. CDR3 coding DNA: TGCAGCGTTTCCCCCCGGCTAAGCTCCTACGAGCAGTACTTC. The rearrangement joins TRBV29-1 to TRBJ2-7, with D unclear. Deletions cut 5 bases from V and 0 bases from J, with 14 bases between. Per germline, CDR1 SQVTM and CDR2 ANQGSEA. CDR3 size: 14 residues.

The rearrangement uses TRBV20-1 and TRBJ2-4; 9 positions match TRBD2. The CDR3 has 13 amino acids. Germline trimming cut 6 bases from V and 7 bases from J; bases unmatched to any gene: 7. CDR1 DFQATT and CDR2 SNEGSKA come from the germline V gene (reference sequence). CDR3 DNA sequence: TGCAGTGCCACGAGCGGGGGGAGGAACATTCAGTACTTC. Protein sequence: CSATSGGRNIQYF.

This clonotype has a count of ten or more. V usage is TRBV5-1 and J usage is TRBJ2-6; a weak D match, TRBD2 (5 bases). The CDR3 has 15 amino acids. Trimming removed 0 bases from V and 2 bases from J, with 6 bases in between. Germline assignment: CDR1 SGHRS and CDR2 YFSETQ. DNA for the CDR3: TGCGCCAGCAGCTTGGGAGGGACTGGGGCCAACGTCCTGACTTTC. This encodes CASSLGGTGANVLTF.

This clonotype was seen just once. This sequence joins TRBV4-1 and TRBJ1-4; D unclear. The CDR3 totals 12 residues. Trimming removed 4 bases at V and 8 bases at J, with 8 bases between. Germline assignment: CDR1 MGHRA and CDR2 YSYEKL. The CDR3, as DNA: TGCGCCAGCAGCCCGACAAGGGAAAAACTGTTTTTT. Translating it yields CASSPTREKLFF.

This clonotype has only a few counts. The J gene is TRBJ2-7, the V gene TRBV12-3 or TRBV12-4; TRBD1 is a possible D gene (8 bases). TRBJ2-5 explains the end of the DNA better; the J call may be wrong. The CDR3 length is 16 residues. As DNA, the CDR3 is TGTGCCAGCAGTTTCGCAGGGGGCGGGAGCGGAGAGACCCAGTACTTC. Its translation: CASSFAGGGSGETQYF.

This clonotype occurred a few times. V usage is TRBV7-2 and J usage is TRBJ2-3, with D hard to call. Germline V lookup: CDR1 SGHTA, CDR2 FQGNSA. This CDR3 has 15 residues. Trimming shortened V by 2 bases and J by 4 bases, and 13 bases separated the two germline ends. Here the CDR3 DNA reads TGTGCCAGCAGCTTAAATACTTTTTTTCCAGATACGCAGTATTTT. It is translated as CASSLNTFFPDTQYF.

V usage is TRBV30 and J usage is TRBJ2-1; TRBD2 is a possible D gene (6 bases). The CDR3 runs to 15 residues. The germline gives CDR1 GTSNPN, CDR2 SVGIG (reference sequence). The V end lost 1 base, the J end lost 9 bases, and 19 bases lay between the germline ends. The CDR3 nucleotides are TGTGCCTGGAGTGGCGCCCCGACTAGTAACACTGAGCAGTTCTTC. Translated, it gives CAWSGAPTSNTEQFF.

The V and J genes are TRBV5-1 and TRBJ2-1, with 9 positions matching TRBD2. This CDR3 has 15 residues. V shed 6 bases, J shed 9 bases, and the junction held 13 bases outside the gene matches. In germline, CDR1 is SGHRS, CDR2 YFSETQ. The CDR3 here is CASTRWRGGQGEQFF. DNA for the CDR3: TGCGCCAGCACCCGTTGGCGGGGGGGCCAAGGTGAGCAGTTCTTC.

The rearrangement joins TRBV12-3 or TRBV12-4 to TRBJ1-4; TRBD1 matches at 10 bases. This CDR3 contains 13 residues. V was pared by 6 bases and J by 7 bases, with 2 bases of the junction left unmatched. CDR3 protein: CASRTGGGEKLFF. DNA for the CDR3: TGTGCCAGCAGGACAGGGGGCGGTGAAAAACTGTTTTTT.

V and J are TRBV11-2 and TRBJ2-5; D is perhaps TRBD2 (5 bases). This CDR3 spans 16 amino acids. Germline V CDR1 and CDR2: SGHAT, FQNNGV. The V and J ends lost 1 base and 5 bases respectively, with 17 bases between them. The CDR3 region has the DNA TGTGCCAGCAGCTTAGCCGTCACATTCGGCGGGGAGACCCAGTACTTC. Amino acids: CASSLAVTFGGETQYF.

The rearrangement links TRBV7-2 to TRBJ2-5; weak D call: TRBD2 (5 bases). The germline gives CDR1 SGHTA, CDR2 FQGNSA. V lost 5 bases, J lost 7 bases, and 11 bases lay in between. The length of the CDR3 is 12 residues. The CDR3: CASSGYGGTQYF. CDR3 nucleotides: TGTGCCAGCAGCGGATACGGAGGGACCCAGTACTTC. Full variable domain (missing parts from reference TRBV7-2 and TRBJ2-5): GAGVSQSPSNKVTEKGKDVELRCDPISGHTALYWYRQSLGQGLEFLIYFQGNSAPDKSGLPSDRFSAERTGGSVSTLTIQRTQQEDSAVYLCASSGYGGTQYFGPGTRLLVL.

This clonotype was observed a few times. V usage is TRBV12-3 or TRBV12-4 and J usage is TRBJ1-2; 8 bases fit TRBD1. Trimming at V came to 7 bases and at J to 4 bases, leaving 8 bases not matched to a gene. CDR3 length equals 14 residues. The CDR3 is CASTRTGNFYGYTF. In DNA form, the CDR3 reads TGTGCCAGCACTCGGACAGGGAACTTCTATGGCTACACCTTC.

V is TRBV5-1 and J is TRBJ2-7; 9 nucleotides agree with TRBD1. Germline CDR1 is SGHRS and CDR2 is YFSETQ. CDR3 length: 17 residues. The ends lost 0 bases at V and 3 bases at J; junction bases unmatched: 10. In DNA form, the CDR3 reads TGCGCCAGCAGCTTGGAGCCCGGGACAGGGTTGTTCTACGAGCAGTACTTC. It yields the protein CASSLEPGTGLFYEQYF.

The chain links TRBV5-1 to TRBJ1-1, with TRBD1 matching over 9 bases. The trim removed 4 bases at V and 6 bases at J, leaving 7 bases unmatched. Germline V gives CDR1 SGHRS, CDR2 YFSETQ. CDR3 length: 14 residues. CDR3 DNA sequence: TGCGCCAGCAGCCCGGGACAGGGATACGCTGAAGCTTTCTTT. Protein: CASSPGQGYAEAFF.

This chain links TRBV20-1 with TRBJ2-1; 8 bases map to TRBD2. The CDR3 totals 16 residues. The J segment lost 4 bases and the V segment lost 4 bases, leaving 12 bases of the junction unmatched. Germline CDR1 DFQATT, CDR2 SNEGSKA (reference sequence). CDR3 amino acids: CSAKSRGGLGYNEQFF. CDR3 coding DNA: TGCAGTGCTAAGAGTCGGGGGGGCCTCGGATACAATGAGCAGTTCTTC.

The chain uses TRBV6-1 and TRBJ2-7; TRBD1 agrees at 7 bases. Germline V gene data show CDR1 as MNHNS and CDR2 as SASEGT. J gave up 2 bases and V 4 bases, and 8 bases lay outside the gene matches. There are 15 residues in the CDR3. CDR3 bases: TGTGCCAGCAGTGCCAATGGACAGGCGGCCTACGAGCAGTACTTC. Amino acid sequence: CASSANGQAAYEQYF.

This clonotype was recorded many times. V is TRBV12-3 or TRBV12-4 and J is TRBJ2-5; D is uncertain. With 2 bases removed from V and 4 bases from J, the gap between germline ends came to 5 bases. The CDR3 is 12 residues long. CDR3 protein: CASSLTGETQYF. The CDR3 nucleotides read TGTGCCAGCAGTTTAACGGGAGAGACCCAGTACTTC.

The V and J genes are TRBV28 and TRBJ2-6; D remains unclear. Germline V gives CDR1 MDHEN, CDR2 SYDVKM. CDR3 size: 15 residues. V was cut by 10 bases and J by 0 bases, with 13 bases left in between. CDR3 nucleotide sequence: TGTGCCACCGGACCGTTGCCCTCTGGGGCCAACGTCCTGACTTTC. It specifies CATGPLPSGANVLTF.

The genes are TRBV27 and TRBJ2-3, with 9 bases identical to TRBD1. Judging by the DNA end, TRBJ1-5 fits better; the J call may be wrong. Germline CDR1 reads MNHEY; CDR2 reads SMNVEV (reference sequence). The CDR3 has 18 amino acids. The DNA of the CDR3 is TGTGCCAGCAGTCAGGGACAGGGCTCCGTTTGGACGGATCAGCCCCAGCATTTT. Its protein is CASSQGQGSVWTDQPQHF.

The chain employs TRBV5-1 and TRBJ2-7; D is possibly TRBD1 (5 bases). V gave up 1 base and J gave up 2 bases, with 13 bases separating them. The V gene's germline CDR1 is SGHRS and CDR2 YFSETQ. This CDR3 region has 15 residues. CDR3 sequence reads: CASSLLGQPTYEQYF. The CDR3 nucleotides are TGCGCCAGCAGCTTGTTAGGACAACCAACCTACGAGCAGTACTTC.

This clonotype was observed a few times. The CDR3 region is CATSRGGSALDGYTF. CDR3 nucleotides: TGTGCCACCAGCAGAGGGGGATCGGCCCTAGATGGCTACACCTTC. The chain joins TRBV15 to TRBJ1-2; the D is unclear. Germline CDR1 and CDR2: LNHNV and YYDKDF (reference sequence). V lost 1 base to trimming and J lost 6 bases, with 15 bases between them. The CDR3 contains 15 residues.

This chain uses TRBV5-6 with TRBJ2-7; a weak D match, TRBD2 (6 bases). V was shortened by 2 bases and J by 6 bases, with 24 bases between the two germline ends. CDR3 length: 17 residues. Germline V gives CDR1 SGHDT, CDR2 YYEEEE. The CDR3 DNA reads TGTGCCAGCAGCTTCCCGTTGAGGAGGGGCGAGGAATCCGAGCAGTACTTC. Its protein is CASSFPLRRGEESEQYF.

A few counts support this clonotype. The chain has TRBV5-1 and TRBJ2-1; a possible D gene is TRBD2 (5 bases). The V and J ends lost 0 bases and 7 bases respectively, with 11 bases between them. CDR3 length equals 14 residues. Germline V CDR1 and CDR2: SGHRS, YFSETQ. The CDR3 is CASSLERPRNEQFF. The CDR3 DNA is TGCGCCAGCAGCTTGGAGCGGCCAAGGAATGAGCAGTTCTTC.